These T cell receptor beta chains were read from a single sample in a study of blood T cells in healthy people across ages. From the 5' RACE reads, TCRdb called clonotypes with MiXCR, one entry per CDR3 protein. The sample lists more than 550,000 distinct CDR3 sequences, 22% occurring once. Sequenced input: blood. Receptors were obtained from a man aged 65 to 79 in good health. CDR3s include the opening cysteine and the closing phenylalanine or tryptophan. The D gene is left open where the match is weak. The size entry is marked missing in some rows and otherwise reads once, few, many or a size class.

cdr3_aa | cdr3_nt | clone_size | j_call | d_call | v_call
CASRPRTGGRNTIYF | TGTGCCAGCAGGCCCCGGACAGGGGGACGAAACACCATATATTTT | NA | TRBJ1-3 | TRBD1 | TRBV27
CASSLTGSYEQFF | TGTGCCAGCAGTTTAACCGGGAGTTATGAGCAGTTCTTC | NA | TRBJ2-1 | NA | TRBV27
CASSTPSAGVSYNEQFF | TGTGCCAGCTCCACCCCCTCAGCGGGGGTCTCCTACAATGAGCAGTTCTTC | few | TRBJ2-1 | TRBD2 | TRBV6-6
CSADRLAGAPRETQYF | TGCAGTGCAGACAGACTAGCGGGGGCCCCCCGGGAGACCCAGTACTTC | NA | TRBJ2-5 | TRBD2 | TRBV20-1
CASSSSGTWYEKLFF | TGTGCCAGCAGTTCGTCCGGGACATGGTATGAGAAACTGTTTTTT | NA | TRBJ1-4 | NA | TRBV28
CASSLTTASEAFF | TGTGCCAGCAGCCTGACAACAGCGAGTGAAGCTTTCTTT | few | TRBJ1-1 | NA | TRBV11-2
CSALAGLLIATQETQYF | TGCAGTGCCCTCGCCGGTCTCTTAATAGCGACACAAGAGACCCAGTACTTC | few | TRBJ2-5 | NA | TRBV20-1
CASTPGDETQYF | TGTGCCAGCACCCCGGGCGATGAGACCCAGTACTTC | NA | TRBJ2-5 | NA | TRBV7-9
CASSPGSGATDTQYF | TGTGCCAGCAGCCCCGGGTCGGGGGCCACAGATACGCAGTATTTT | few | TRBJ2-3 | NA | TRBV7-8
CSASEGTSGGAFADTQYF | TGCAGTGCTAGTGAGGGGACTAGCGGGGGGGCCTTTGCAGATACGCAGTATTTT | NA | TRBJ2-3 | TRBD2 | TRBV20-1
CASSWAGESSYGYTF | TGCGCCAGCAGCTGGGCGGGTGAGTCGAGCTATGGCTACACCTTC | few | TRBJ1-2 | NA | TRBV5-1
CASSLEGTSFRYTF | TGCGCCAGCAGCTTGGAAGGGACCTCCTTCAGGTACACCTTC | NA | TRBJ1-2 | NA | TRBV5-1
CASSVQGASFNEQFF | TGTGCCAGCAGTGTACAGGGGGCGTCGTTCAATGAGCAGTTCTTC | once | TRBJ2-1 | TRBD1 | TRBV12-3/TRBV12-4
CASGKGGRNTIYF | TGTGCCAGCGGAAAGGGAGGGAGAAACACCATATATTTT | few | TRBJ1-3 | NA | TRBV3-1
CASSQDRNTDTQYF | TGCGCCAGCAGCCAAGACCGAAACACAGATACGCAGTATTTT | few | TRBJ2-3 | NA | TRBV4-3
CASSRDQLYNEQFF | TGTGCCAGCAGCCGGGACCAACTATACAATGAGCAGTTCTTC | NA | TRBJ2-1 | NA | TRBV7-9
CASSQRGGVEMNTEAFF | TGCGCCAGCAGTCAAAGGGGGGGGGTGGAAATGAACACTGAAGCTTTCTTT | NA | TRBJ1-1 | NA | TRBV5-1
CAISEAAKETQYF | TGTGCCATCAGTGAAGCTGCGAAAGAGACCCAGTACTTC | NA | TRBJ2-5 | NA | TRBV10-3
CSVRRANEQFF | TGCAGCGTACGCAGGGCTAATGAGCAGTTCTTC | many | TRBJ2-1 | NA | TRBV29-1
CASSHNSGAADTQYF | TGTGCCAGCAGTCACAACAGCGGGGCCGCAGATACGCAGTATTTT | few | TRBJ2-3 | TRBD2 | TRBV25-1
CSARGGAHRNIQYF | TGCAGCGCTAGAGGGGGGGCCCATAGAAACATTCAGTACTTC | NA | TRBJ2-4 | NA | TRBV20-1
CSATRYTEAFF | TGCAGTGCTACCAGATACACCGAAGCTTTCTTT | few | TRBJ1-1 | NA | TRBV20-1
CASSSGTGSHEQYF | TGTGCCAGCAGTTCTGGGACAGGGTCCCACGAGCAGTACTTC | few | TRBJ2-7 | TRBD1 | TRBV27
CSVLERKDTQYF | TGCAGCGTATTGGAGCGAAAGGATACGCAGTATTTT | many | TRBJ2-3 | NA | TRBV29-1
CASSLWTPKDTQYF | TGTGCCAGCAGCTTGTGGACGCCCAAAGATACGCAGTATTTT | few | TRBJ2-3 | NA | TRBV5-6
CSASGFTGELFF | TGCAGTGCTAGTGGGTTCACCGGGGAGCTGTTTTTT | NA | TRBJ2-2 | NA | TRBV20-1
CASSSLAGDSTDTQYF | TGCGCCAGCAGCTCCTTAGCGGGAGATAGCACAGATACGCAGTATTTT | few | TRBJ2-3 | TRBD2 | TRBV5-1
CAGSLAGRGTEQYF | TGTGCCGGCAGTTTAGCGGGCAGGGGAACCGAGCAGTACTTC | few | TRBJ2-7 | NA | TRBV12-3/TRBV12-4
CASSEPGTLEAFF | TGCGCCAGCAGTGAGCCAGGGACCCTTGAAGCTTTCTTT | NA | TRBJ1-1 | NA | TRBV10-2
CRLPAVGTEAFF | TGCAGGCTTCCGGCAGTTGGCACTGAAGCTTTCTTT | few | TRBJ1-1 | NA | TRBV20-1
CASSDGNGVFGEKLFF | TGTGCCAGCAGCGACGGGAACGGAGTTTTTGGAGAAAAACTGTTTTTT | few | TRBJ1-4 | NA | TRBV9
CSARTRQGYYEQYF | TGCAGTGCAAGGACGAGACAGGGCTATTACGAGCAGTACTTC | many | TRBJ2-7 | TRBD1 | TRBV20-1
CASGPNGNTQYF | TGTGCCAGCGGGCCGAATGGAAATACGCAGTATTTT | NA | TRBJ2-3 | NA | TRBV6-6
CASSSGLAGVGTGELFF | TGCGCCAGCAGCTCCGGACTAGCGGGAGTAGGTACCGGGGAGCTGTTTTTT | NA | TRBJ2-2 | TRBD2 | TRBV5-1
CASSPRGQGLRNEQFF | TGTGCCAGCTCACCTAGGGGACAGGGCCTACGCAATGAGCAGTTCTTC | few | TRBJ2-1 | TRBD1 | TRBV18
CASRDRDVQPQHF | TGTGCCAGCAGGGACAGGGATGTTCAGCCCCAGCATTTT | NA | TRBJ1-5 | TRBD1 | TRBV6-1
CASSYRRREADTQYF | TGTGCCAGCAGTTACAGGAGGAGGGAGGCAGATACGCAGTATTTT | few | TRBJ2-3 | NA | TRBV6-5
CASNAGGDYGYTF | TGCGCCAGCAACGCAGGGGGAGACTATGGCTACACCTTC | few | TRBJ1-2 | TRBD1 | TRBV23-1
CASSLQGFGGELFF | TGCGCCAGCAGCTTGCAAGGGTTCGGCGGGGAGCTGTTTTTT | NA | TRBJ2-2 | NA | TRBV5-1
CASSLDGTGDTEAFF | TGTGCCAGCAGCCTAGACGGGACCGGAGACACTGAAGCTTTCTTT | few | TRBJ1-1 | NA | TRBV7-2
CASSQAGTGTTGELFF | TGTGCCAGCAGCCAAGCGGGGACAGGGACCACCGGGGAGCTGTTTTTT | NA | TRBJ2-2 | TRBD1 | TRBV4-2
CASSPMLDRASVNEQFF | TGTGCCAGCAGCCCTATGCTCGACAGGGCAAGTGTGAATGAGCAGTTCTTC | few | TRBJ2-1 | TRBD1 | TRBV5-6
CASSEYLAGAQTTGANVLTF | TGTGCCAGCAGTGAATATCTAGCGGGCGCCCAAACCACTGGGGCCAACGTCCTGACTTTC | many | TRBJ2-6 | TRBD2 | TRBV25-1
CASSDGFLRSF | TGCGCCAGCAGTGACGGGTTCCTTCGATCCTTC | NA | TRBJ2-5 | NA | TRBV10-1
CASRRARGNQPQHF | TGTGCCAGCAGGAGGGCCAGAGGCAATCAGCCCCAGCATTTT | few | TRBJ1-5 | NA | TRBV12-3/TRBV12-4
CSARGAFLYEQYF | TGCAGTGCTAGAGGTGCCTTCCTATACGAGCAGTACTTC | few | TRBJ2-7 | NA | TRBV20-1
CASSWGDIDEKLFF | TGTGCCAGCAGTTGGGGGGACATCGATGAAAAACTGTTTTTT | NA | TRBJ1-4 | NA | TRBV12-3/TRBV12-4
CATSDSRQGNTEAFF | TGTGCCACCAGTGATAGCAGACAGGGAAACACTGAAGCTTTCTTT | NA | TRBJ1-1 | TRBD1 | TRBV24-1
CASSRAWGEAFF | TGTGCCAGCAGTAGGGCTTGGGGTGAAGCTTTCTTT | few | TRBJ1-1 | NA | TRBV12-3/TRBV12-4
CAWSVPSGDLAKNIQYF | TGTGCCTGGAGCGTACCTAGCGGGGACCTAGCCAAAAACATTCAGTACTTC | NA | TRBJ2-4 | TRBD2 | TRBV30
CAWSTRGRGGNEQFF | TGTGCCTGGAGTACTCGCGGGAGGGGAGGCAATGAGCAGTTCTTC | NA | TRBJ2-1 | TRBD2 | TRBV30
CASSQTGGNQPQHF | TGTGCCAGCAGCCAGACAGGGGGGAATCAGCCCCAGCATTTT | many | TRBJ1-5 | TRBD1 | TRBV19
CASSDRSANYGYTF | TGTGCCAGCAGTGACAGGTCAGCTAACTATGGCTACACCTTC | few | TRBJ1-2 | NA | TRBV2
CSARFGQGQGKLFF | TGCAGTGCTAGATTCGGGCAGGGACAGGGTAAACTGTTTTTT | few | TRBJ1-4 | TRBD1 | TRBV20-1
CASSHRDRGYNEQFF | TGTGCCAGCAGCCACCGGGACAGGGGTTACAATGAGCAGTTCTTC | few | TRBJ2-1 | TRBD1 | TRBV7-9